This T cell receptor beta chain was captured in a study of glioma-infiltrating T cells. The iRepertoire nested amplicon-rescue multiplex PCR amplified TCR alpha and beta CDR3s from RNA. TCRdb reprocessed the multiplex PCR reads via MiXCR and lists one record per CDR3 protein. The sample yields over 100,000 distinct CDR3 sequences, 25% seen once. Ten or more counts support this clonotype. Sequences were obtained from glioma tissue, nonneoplastic brain tissue, or PBMCs (not recorded which). The origin of this receptor is a human donor with low-grade glioma or glioblastoma, undergoing nonglioma brain surgery, or in good health (not recorded which).

This CDR3 is CASSGVGNYGYTF. CDR3 nucleotide sequence: TGTGCCAGCAGTGGGGTGGGTAACTATGGCTACACCTTC. The rearrangement links TRBV27 to TRBJ1-2; no definite D call. Germline lookup yields CDR1 MNHEY and CDR2 SMNVEV (reference sequence). This CDR3 is built from 13 residues. The V end lost 5 bases, the J end lost 1 base, and 8 bases lay between the germline ends.